The 18 T cell receptor beta chains presented below share a single source sample, sequenced in a study of human T cells and chemical hapten exposure. Time point meaning: patch test 1, 2 weeks after DPC sensitization. The treatment: therapeutic diphenylcyclopropenone sensitization with weekly scalp DPC. TCRdb processed the RACE reads anew with MiXCR; each CDR3 protein has one entry. The sample has just under 350,000 distinct CDR3 sequences; approximately 6.9% are singletons. The sample here was whole blood, taken in connection with sensitization to the hapten diphenylcyclopropenone (DPC). Receptors originate from a woman under 30 with alopecia areata. Some clones in this sample may be carry-over from other donors' samples.

The V call is TRBV28, the J call TRBJ1-1; 8 nucleotides line up with TRBD1. Per germline, CDR1 MDHEN and CDR2 SYDVKM. This CDR3 comprises 17 residues. With V trimmed by 6 bases and J by 0 bases, 12 bases remained unmatched. The chain's CDR3 is CASSYRTGSSMNTEAFF. The CDR3 region has the DNA TGTGCCAGCAGCTACAGGACAGGGTCTAGTATGAACACTGAAGCTTTCTTT.

This clonotype appeared many times. The rearrangement joins TRBV6-2 or TRBV6-3 to TRBJ2-3; unclear D gene. Between the trimmed V and J ends, which lost 6 bases and 6 bases, there was a span of 10 bases. The CDR3 covers 12 residues. Germline lookup yields CDR1 MNHEY and CDR2 SVGEGT. CDR3 in amino acids: CASSNAADTQYF. The CDR3 DNA reads TGTGCCAGCAGCAACGCGGCGGATACGCAGTATTTT.

This clonotype was recorded at least ten times. J is TRBJ2-3 and V is TRBV10-3; TRBD2 agrees at 10 bases. With V trimmed by 7 bases and J by 3 bases, 7 bases remained unmatched. There are 15 residues in the CDR3. Germline-derived CDR1 and CDR2 are ENHRY and SYGVKD. The CDR3 region is CAITPSGGATDTQYF. CDR3 coding DNA: TGTGCCATCACCCCGAGCGGGGGGGCGACAGATACGCAGTATTTT.

This clonotype was picked up a small number of times. This chain links TRBV5-1 with TRBJ2-3; D is undetermined. With 3 bases removed from V and 6 bases from J, the gap between germline ends came to 11 bases. Germline lookup yields CDR1 SGHRS and CDR2 YFSETQ. CDR3 length: 13 amino acids. In DNA form, the CDR3 reads TGCGCCAGCAGCTCTGCGCCCGAGGATACGCAGTATTTT. Amino acid sequence: CASSSAPEDTQYF.

For the CDR3, the DNA is TGTGCCAGCATTTCACCGGGGTCAGATACGCAGTATTTT. Its protein product is CASISPGSDTQYF. V usage is TRBV6-6 and J usage is TRBJ2-3; maybe TRBD2 (5 bases). From germline, CDR1 is MNHNY and CDR2 SVGAGI (reference sequence). V was pared by 7 bases and J by 4 bases, with 12 bases between. The CDR3 runs to 13 residues.

This clonotype has only a few counts. The chain recombines TRBV27 with TRBJ2-7; D remains ambiguous. CDR1 is MNHEY and CDR2 is SMNVEV in the germline V gene (reference sequence). V gave up 8 bases and J gave up 0 bases, with 8 bases separating them. The CDR3 sequence is 12 residues long. The CDR3: CASGLDSYEQYF. The CDR3 coding sequence is TGTGCCAGCGGCTTGGACTCCTACGAGCAGTACTTC.

This clonotype occurred a few times. The chain is built from TRBV15 and TRBJ2-5; the D call may be TRBD1 or TRBD2 (5 bases each). Germline lookup yields CDR1 LNHNV and CDR2 YYDKDF (reference sequence). This CDR3 is built from 16 residues. With 0 bases removed from V and 5 bases from J, the gap between germline ends came to 16 bases. The CDR3 loop is CATSRDRDDLLETQYF. CDR3 DNA: TGTGCCACCAGCAGAGACCGGGACGACCTCCTGGAGACCCAGTACTTC. The variable domain in full, with the rest retrieved from reference TRBV15 and TRBJ2-5, is DAMVIQNPRYQVTQFGKPVTLSCSQTLNHNVMYWYQQKSSQAPKLLFHYYDKDFNNEADTPDNFQSRRPNTSFCFLDIRSPGLGDTAMYLCATSRDRDDLLETQYFGPGTRLLVL.

The gene calls are TRBV19 and TRBJ1-2; D is uncertain. In germline, CDR1 is LNHDA, CDR2 SQIVND (reference sequence). The CDR3 spans 11 residues. V gave up 4 bases and J gave up 6 bases, with 6 bases separating them. CDR3 sequence (DNA): TGTGCCAGTAGTAGGTGGCATGGCTACACCTTC. Amino acid sequence: CASSRWHGYTF.

This clonotype was recorded a few times. The chain employs TRBV28 and TRBJ1-5; the D is unclear. V gave up 1 base and J gave up 5 bases, with 12 bases separating them. The CDR3 runs to 15 residues. Germline V gives CDR1 MDHEN, CDR2 SYDVKM. In nucleotides, the CDR3 is TGTGCCAGCAGTTTATCAGCTGGAATGGATCAGCCCCAGCATTTT. Its translation: CASSLSAGMDQPQHF.

This clonotype was seen repeatedly, ten times or more. The chain links TRBV12-3 or TRBV12-4 to TRBJ2-7, with D perhaps matching TRBD1 (6 bases). Trimming removed 6 bases from V and 0 bases from J, with 15 bases in between. The length of the CDR3 is 15 residues. The CDR3 spells CASRVGHVSSYEQYF. The CDR3 DNA reads TGTGCCAGCAGAGTGGGACACGTAAGCTCCTACGAGCAGTACTTC.

This clonotype was found many times. This rearrangement joins TRBV10-3 to TRBJ2-3, with 11 bases lining up with TRBD2. The V segment lost 0 bases and the J segment 4 bases; nucleotides outside the gene matches: 3. Germline CDR1 and CDR2: ENHRY and SYGVKD. The CDR3 has 16 residues. The CDR3 DNA reads TGTGCCATCAGTGAGTCTAGCGGGGGGGCCTCAGATACGCAGTATTTT. Translating it yields CAISESSGGASDTQYF.

This clonotype was seen ten or more times. This chain links TRBV6-2 or TRBV6-3 with TRBJ2-3; D uncertain. This CDR3 region has 13 residues. The V gene's germline CDR1 is MNHEY and CDR2 SVGEGT. V dropped 0 bases and J dropped 2 bases, with 3 bases sitting between them. CDR3 loop: CASSYSNTDTQYF. In DNA form, the CDR3 reads TGTGCCAGCAGTTACTCCAACACAGATACGCAGTATTTT.

The CDR3 region has the DNA TGCAGTGCTAGAGATAGCACGAGGAACACTGAAGCTTTCTTT. Translation: CSARDSTRNTEAFF. The genes are TRBV20-1 and TRBJ1-1; D is unclear. The CDR3 is 14 amino acids. The V end lost 0 bases, the J end lost 1 base, and 9 bases lay between the germline ends. CDR1 is DFQATT and CDR2 is SNEGSKA in the germline V gene (reference sequence).

This clonotype was counted a few times. V gene TRBV7-2 combines with J gene TRBJ2-7; TRBD2 might be the D (6 bases). Trimming cost V 5 bases and J 2 bases, with 19 bases left between them. This CDR3 is 16 amino acids long. CDR1 and CDR2 (germline): SGHTA, FQGNSA. This chain's CDR3 is CASSQPESGLTYEQYF. CDR3 DNA sequence: TGTGCCAGCAGCCAACCCGAATCGGGACTGACCTACGAGCAGTACTTC.

The chain recombines TRBV10-3 with TRBJ2-1; no firm D call. This CDR3 has 12 amino acids. V lost 8 bases to trimming and J lost 5 bases, with 10 bases between them. The germline CDR1 and CDR2 sequences are ENHRY and SYGVKD. The CDR3 sequence is CAIGPRDNEQFF. The CDR3 nucleotides are TGTGCCATCGGCCCACGGGACAATGAGCAGTTCTTC.

This clonotype was seen at least ten times. The chain links TRBV5-5 to TRBJ1-1; D gene unclear. Per the germline V gene, CDR1 is SGHKS and CDR2 is YYEKEE (reference sequence). The CDR3 runs 13 residues. The V end lost 4 bases, the J end lost 1 base, and 8 bases lay between the germline ends. This CDR3 reads CASSQTSNTEAFF. CDR3 sequence (DNA): TGTGCCAGCAGCCAAACATCGAACACTGAAGCTTTCTTT. Based on the CDR3 plus reference TRBV5-5 and TRBJ1-1, the full variable domain is DAGVTQSPTHLIKTRGQQVTLRCSPISGHKSVSWYQQVLGQGPQFIFQYYEKEERGRGNFPDRFSARQFPNYSSELNVNALLLGDSALYLCASSQTSNTEAFFGQGTRLTVV.

This clonotype was seen a handful of times. J is TRBJ2-7 and V is TRBV20-1, with D possibly matching TRBD2 (7 bases). The CDR3 totals 12 residues. Per the germline V gene, CDR1 is DFQATT and CDR2 is SNEGSKA (reference sequence). V was cut by 7 bases and J by 6 bases, with 16 bases left in between. CDR3 DNA: TGCAGTGTCCCTAGGGGGACTACCGAGCAGTACTTC. This sequence encodes CSVPRGTTEQYF.

This clonotype was seen a few times. V usage is TRBV4-2 and J usage is TRBJ2-7; D perhaps matches TRBD2 (6 bases). Germline V CDR1 and CDR2: LGHNA, YNFKEQ. This CDR3 spans 16 amino acids. V was cut by 3 bases and J by 1 base, with 16 bases left in between. DNA for the CDR3: TGTGCCAGCAGCCAGACCCCCGGGGACTCTTCCTACGAGCAGTACTTC. The encoded protein is CASSQTPGDSSYEQYF.